This TCR beta chain stems from a study of Ad26.COV2.S vaccination and SARS-CoV-2 variants. TCRdb's table, derived via immunoSEQ multiplex PCR, lists solely in-frame clones and lacks some. The sample carries about 410,000 clones, roughly 90% recorded once. General study results and limits: A substantial breadth of spike-specific CD8+ and CD4+ T cell responses after vaccination has been reported. Placebo recipients trailed vaccine recipients in spike-specific TCR breadth.

Comment on this clone: Antigen specificity is unknown.

The treatment denotes: some 20 received Ad26.COV2.S at low or high dose, single or two shots; 5 received placebo; per-sample allocation not given. Collection of the samples took place on day 63 after the first injection of vaccine or placebo. In Boston, the donor was an adult between 18-55 years of age. This sequence was found in a person aged 18-65 years who received the Ad26.COV2.S COVID-19 vaccine or a placebo. The sample was peripheral blood, taken in a trial of Ad26.COV2.S vaccine versus placebo.

The CDR3 region has the DNA TGTGCCAGCAGCCCGGAGGGGAATACGCAGTATTTT. It translates to CASSPEGNTQYF. The chain couples TRBV5-4 to TRBJ2-3, with D tentatively TRBD2 (6 bases). The CDR3 covers 12 residues. Trimming took 4 bases from V and 7 from J, leaving 10 bases between them. Germline CDR1 SGHNT, CDR2 YYREEE (reference sequence).